This TCR beta chain is drawn from a study of blood T cell repertoires in COVID-19. Study-level information: Sites across the United States, Italy and Spain contributed samples from acute and convalescent COVID-19. The analysed material was cDNA or gDNA that came from T cells, B-cell-depleted T cells, or PBMCs.

As processed by the authors: It was from reference gene primer amplification that nucleated cell counts were estimated. Produced via immunoSEQ multiplex PCR; TCRdb's table is partial and in-frame only. That table gives V, J and clone size, and the DNA gave D and trimming. This table holds about 52,000 clones, 80% to 90% found once. Germline CDR1 is SNHLY and CDR2 is FYNNEI. CDR3 size: 14 residues. The V gene lost 6 bases and the J gene lost 3 bases, with 15 bases spanning the gap. This clone appeared once. The V gene is TRBV2, the J gene TRBJ2-7; D might be TRBD1 (5 bases). This TCR derives from a man aged 55-75 years with active COVID-19. Sequencing was performed on peripheral blood. The DNA for the CDR3 is TGTGCCAGCAGAGGGGATCCTGCTCGCTACGAGCAGTACTTC. It yields the protein CASRGDPARYEQYF. Combining the CDR3 with reference TRBV2 and TRBJ2-7 gives the whole variable domain EPEVTQTPSHQVTQMGQEVILRCVPISNHLYFYWYRQILGQKVEFLVSFYNNEISEKSEIFDDQFSVERPDGSNFTLKIRSTKLEDSAMYFCASRGDPARYEQYFGPGTRLTVT.